The 7 T cell receptor beta chains presented below share a single source sample, sequenced in a study of blood T cell repertoires in COVID-19. Sequencing was performed with immunoSEQ multiplex PCR; in TCRdb, only in-frame clones are kept and a portion is missing. The sample carries fewer than 150,000 clones, around 81% recorded once. The sequenced material came from peripheral blood. All receptors come from a human donor in a cohort sampled during active COVID-19.

This rearrangement joins TRBV3-1 (or the pseudogene TRBV3-2) to TRBJ1-1; no clear D. Germline V lookup: CDR1 LGHDT, CDR2 YNNKEL (reference sequence). V dropped 1 base and J dropped 6 bases, with 9 bases sitting between them. This CDR3 region has 13 residues. DNA for the CDR3: TGTGCCAGCAGCCAAGGCGACTGGGCTGAAGCTTTCTTT. It encodes CASSQGDWAEAFF.

The rearrangement links TRBV6-4 to TRBJ2-2, with D possibly being TRBD2 (7 bases). The CDR3 is made up of 16 amino acids. Trimming removed 0 bases from V and 3 bases from J, with 11 bases in between. Germline assignment: CDR1 MRHNA and CDR2 SNTAGT. Here the CDR3 DNA reads TGTGCCAGCAGTGACTCGGGGGGGCCGGACACCGGGGAGCTGTTTTTT. Translated, it gives CASSDSGGPDTGELFF.

This clone was observed a handful of times. The genes are TRBV10-3 and TRBJ2-2, with 9 bases identical to TRBD1. The CDR3 runs to 14 residues. The V segment lost 10 bases and the J segment 1 base; nucleotides outside the gene matches: 4. Germline V gives CDR1 ENHRY, CDR2 SYGVKD. The CDR3 sequence: CATGQGRNTGELFF. The CDR3 DNA sequence: TGTGCCACCGGACAGGGGAGGAACACCGGGGAGCTGTTTTTT.

This chain uses TRBV18 with TRBJ1-1, with D possibly matching TRBD1 (6 bases). Germline V gives CDR1 KGHSH, CDR2 LQKENI. There are 15 residues in the CDR3. V gave up 5 bases and J gave up 10 bases, with 23 bases separating them. CDR3 in amino acids: CASSFYSRDNSGAFF. The CDR3 region has the DNA TGTGCCAGCTCATTCTACTCCCGGGACAACTCAGGAGCTTTCTTT.

This clone was seen only a few times. Mismatch with germline at one junction end may stem from a read error. This chain connects TRBV7-7 to TRBJ1-1, with D uncertain. The CDR3 is 13 residues long. In germline, CDR1 is SSHAT, CDR2 FNYEAQ (reference sequence). CDR3 residues: CASSLSRGTEAFF. The CDR3 coding sequence is TGTGCTAGCAGCTTAAGCCGGGGCACTGAAGCTTTCTTT.

This clone came up a few times. The gene calls are TRBV6-5 and TRBJ1-2; D gene uncertain. Per germline, CDR1 MNHEY and CDR2 SVGAGI. The CDR3 spans 16 residues. Trimming removed 0 bases from V and 0 bases from J, with 11 bases in between. The CDR3 sequence: CASSYSHGGSNYGYTF. CDR3 nucleotides: TGTGCCAGCAGTTACTCCCACGGCGGGTCTAACTATGGCTACACCTTC.

J is TRBJ1-4 and V is TRBV3-1 (or the pseudogene TRBV3-2); tentatively, D is TRBD1 (6 bases). The CDR3 contains 14 residues. V was shortened by 1 base and J by 8 bases, with 11 bases between the two germline ends. Germline CDR1 is LGHDT and CDR2 is YNNKEL (reference sequence). The CDR3 nucleotides read TGTGCCAGCAGCCAAGCAGGGGTAAGGGAAAAACTGTTTTTT. Protein product: CASSQAGVREKLFF.